This T cell receptor (beta chain) was sequenced in a study of CD8+ T cells in alopecia areata. As for this clone: No antigen is known for it.

The study's findings and limits: Lesional scalp displayed greater clonality than normal scalp, most notably in alopecia totalis/universalis. Although TCR sharing was seen in mice, sharing across patients was less clear, possibly for HLA-related reasons.

Patients with alopecia areata provided lesional scalp punch biopsies as well as peripheral blood. The V and J ends lost 6 bases and 5 bases respectively, with 11 bases between them. Germline assignment: CDR1 MNHNS and CDR2 SASEGT. CDR3 size: 13 residues. As the sequencing template, cDNA was produced by extracting RNA and reverse transcribing it. TCRdb's table, derived via immunoSEQ multiplex PCR, lists solely in-frame clones and lacks some. Of about 19,000 clones listed, 66% are singletons. The starting material was skin, obtained at week 0. The genes are TRBV6-1 and TRBJ1-5; tentatively, D is TRBD1 (6 bases). The sequence derives from a human donor with alopecia areata. The CDR3 DNA follows: TGTGCCAGCAGATGGGGGGGGCATCAGCCCCAGCATTTT. This translates into CASRWGGHQPQHF.